This T cell receptor beta chain stems from a study of CD8+ T cells in alopecia areata. Study-level points and caveats: Scalp lesions, especially in alopecia totalis/universalis, had higher clonality than normal scalp.

Germline V gene lookup returns CDR1 LNHDA and CDR2 SQIVND (reference sequence). CDR3 length: 14 amino acids. Deletions cut 5 bases from V and 4 bases from J, with 12 bases between. RNA was isolated and reverse transcribed to cDNA, the sequencing template. Only in-frame clones appear in the TCRdb table, and some are missing; sequencing was by immunoSEQ multiplex PCR. The table lists roughly 100,000 clones, around 59% of them singletons. This clone was observed a handful of times. The antigen remains unidentified. This clonotype was obtained from a human donor in good health. The specimen was CD4+ T cells sorted from blood. The chain uses TRBV19 and TRBJ1-3; D is uncertain. CDR3 sequence: CASSRKEAGNTIYF. The CDR3 coding sequence is TGTGCCAGTAGTCGAAAGGAGGCGGGAAACACCATATATTTT.